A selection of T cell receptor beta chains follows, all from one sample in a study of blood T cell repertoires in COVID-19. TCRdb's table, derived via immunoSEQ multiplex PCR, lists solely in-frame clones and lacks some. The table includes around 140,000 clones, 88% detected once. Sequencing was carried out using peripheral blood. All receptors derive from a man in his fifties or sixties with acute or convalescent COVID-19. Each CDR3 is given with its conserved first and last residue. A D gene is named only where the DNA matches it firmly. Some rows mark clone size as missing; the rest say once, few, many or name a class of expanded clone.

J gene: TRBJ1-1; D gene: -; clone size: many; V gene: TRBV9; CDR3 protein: CASSVGRGKDEAFF; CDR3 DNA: TGTGCCAGCAGCGTAGGGCGGGGGAAAGATGAAGCTTTCTTT
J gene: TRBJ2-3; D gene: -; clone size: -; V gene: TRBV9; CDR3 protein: CASSSRVEDTQYF; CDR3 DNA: TGTGCCAGCAGTAGTCGAGTTGAGGATACGCAGTATTTT
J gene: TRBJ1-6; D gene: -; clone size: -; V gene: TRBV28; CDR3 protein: CASLPGDYNSPLHF; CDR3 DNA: TGTGCCAGCCTCCCCGGGGATTATAATTCACCCCTCCACTTT
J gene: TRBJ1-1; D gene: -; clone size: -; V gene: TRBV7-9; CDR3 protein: CASSGLGNTEAFF; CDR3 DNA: TGTGCCAGCAGCGGGCTTGGGAACACTGAAGCTTTCTTT
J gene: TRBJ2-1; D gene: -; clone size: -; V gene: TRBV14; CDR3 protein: CASSEGLRDEQFF; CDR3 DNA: TGTGCCAGCAGCGAAGGACTCCGGGATGAGCAGTTCTTC
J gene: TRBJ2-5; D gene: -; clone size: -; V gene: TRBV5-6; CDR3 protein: CASSSDPTGSPYETQYF; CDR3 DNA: TGTGCCAGCAGCTCAGACCCCACAGGTTCCCCATATGAGACCCAGTACTTC
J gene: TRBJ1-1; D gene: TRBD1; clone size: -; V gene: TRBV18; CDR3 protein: CASSPTDNRGTEAFF; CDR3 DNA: TGTGCCAGCTCACCGACCGATAACAGGGGGACTGAAGCTTTCTTT
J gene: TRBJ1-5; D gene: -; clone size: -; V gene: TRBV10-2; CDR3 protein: CASSPGVGQPQHF; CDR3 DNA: TGCGCCAGCAGTCCAGGGGTGGGACAGCCCCAGCATTTT
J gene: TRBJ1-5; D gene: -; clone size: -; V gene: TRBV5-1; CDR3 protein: CASSLDQDQPQHF; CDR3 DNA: TGCGCCAGCAGCTTGGACCAGGATCAGCCCCAGCATTTT
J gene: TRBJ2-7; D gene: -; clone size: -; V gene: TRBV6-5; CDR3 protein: CASSYSRGSAYEQYF; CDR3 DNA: TGTGCCAGCAGTTACTCGCGTGGGAGCGCTTACGAGCAGTACTTC
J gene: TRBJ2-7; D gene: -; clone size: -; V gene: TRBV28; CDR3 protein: CASSPRTASLTEQYF; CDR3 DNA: TGTGCCAGCAGTCCTCGGACAGCCAGCCTTACCGAGCAGTACTTC
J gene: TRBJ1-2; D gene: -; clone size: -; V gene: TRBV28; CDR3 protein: CASSVATGNYGYTF; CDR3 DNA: TGTGCCAGCAGCGTCGCGACAGGCAACTATGGCTACACCTTC
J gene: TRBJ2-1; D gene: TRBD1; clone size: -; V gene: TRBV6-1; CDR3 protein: CASSDPGTGAQFF; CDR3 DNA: TGTGCCAGCAGTGACCCCGGGACAGGGGCGCAGTTCTTC
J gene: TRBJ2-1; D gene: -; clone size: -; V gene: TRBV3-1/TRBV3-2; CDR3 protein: CASSQGARTLLFF; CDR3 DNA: TGTGCCAGCAGCCAAGGCGCCAGGACACTACTGTTCTTC
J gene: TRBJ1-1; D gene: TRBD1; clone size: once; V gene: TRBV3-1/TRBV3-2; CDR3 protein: CASSLSSGGIGTEAFF; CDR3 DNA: TGTGCCAGCAGTCTCTCTTCAGGGGGCATCGGGACTGAAGCTTTCTTT
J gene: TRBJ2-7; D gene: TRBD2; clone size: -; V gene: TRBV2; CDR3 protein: CASMGTSGLYEQYF; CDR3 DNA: TGTGCCAGCATGGGGACTAGCGGCCTCTACGAGCAGTACTTC
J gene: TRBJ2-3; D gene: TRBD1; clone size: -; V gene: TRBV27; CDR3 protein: CASRGQYTDTQYF; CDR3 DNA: TGTGCCAGCAGGGGACAGTACACAGATACGCAGTATTTT
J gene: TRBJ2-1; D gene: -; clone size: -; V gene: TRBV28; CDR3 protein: CASSLGLSRNNEQFF; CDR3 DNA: TGTGCCAGCAGTCTGGGACTTTCCCGGAACAATGAGCAGTTCTTC
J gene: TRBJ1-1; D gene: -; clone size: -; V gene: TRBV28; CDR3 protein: CASSFPPVNTEAFF; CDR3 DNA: TGTGCCAGCAGTTTCCCCCCAGTGAACACTGAAGCTTTCTTT